This passage covers 15 T cell receptor beta chains from one sample sequenced in a study of CXCR3-negative and CXCR3-positive naive CD8 T cells. UMI-labeled 5' RACE yielded the TRB cDNA libraries. TCRdb re-called the 5' RACE reads; one entry per CDR3 protein, DNA not given. The sample has roughly 24,000 distinct CDR3 sequences. Material: naive CXCR3- CD8+ T cells from blood. The subset: CD45RO-CCR7+CD27+CD95- naive CD8+ T cells lacking CXCR3 (TNR3-). All receptors come from a human donor in good health. Some clones in this sample may be carry-over from other donors' samples.

This chain links TRBV7-2 with TRBJ1-1. The CDR3 is made up of 14 amino acids. Germline V gene data show CDR1 as SGHTA and CDR2 as FQGNSA. CDR3 protein: CASSLNGGAREAFF.

V and J are TRBV27 and TRBJ2-2; absent DNA, TCRdb's TRBD1 call cannot be checked. The CDR3 length is 13 residues. Looked up from germline, CDR1 is MNHEY and CDR2 is SMNVEV (reference sequence). CDR3 in amino acids: CASSYRGAGELFF.

The chain employs TRBV25-1 and TRBJ2-1. CDR3 length: 13 residues. The germline V gene has CDR1 MGHDK and CDR2 SYGVNS. The CDR3 protein is CASSEARHGEQFF. Filled out from reference TRBV25-1 and TRBJ2-1, the complete variable domain reads EADIYQTPRYLVIGTGKKITLECSQTMGHDKMYWYQQDPGMELHLIHYSYGVNSTEKGDLSSESTVSRIRTEHFPLTLESARPSHTSQYLCASSEARHGEQFFGPGTRLTVL.

The chain employs TRBV28 and TRBJ1-1; the TCRdb D gene call, TRBD1, has no DNA to confirm it. The CDR3 loop spans 14 amino acids. Germline V lookup: CDR1 MDHEN, CDR2 SYDVKM. The CDR3 protein is CASRPPWDSPEAFF.

The V and J genes are TRBV6-4 and TRBJ1-1; TCRdb gives TRBD1 as the D gene, but with no DNA this cannot be confirmed. Germline V CDR1 and CDR2: MRHNA, SNTAGT. The CDR3 consists of 15 residues. The CDR3 loop is CASSETGTGGTEAFF.

The genes are TRBV5-1 and TRBJ2-7. The germline V gene has CDR1 SGHRS and CDR2 YFSETQ. The length of the CDR3 is 14 residues. The CDR3 protein is CASSLPGDLYEQYF.

The chain joins TRBV20-1 to TRBJ2-7; TCRdb reports TRBD2, a call that lacks DNA to check it against. Germline V gives CDR1 DFQATT, CDR2 SNEGSKA (reference sequence). The CDR3 contains 14 residues. The CDR3 loop reads CSAETPSGGYEQYF.

The chain is built from TRBV14 and TRBJ2-5; with no DNA, the TCRdb D assignment of TRBD2 cannot be verified. This CDR3 is 17 amino acids long. The germline gives CDR1 SGHDN, CDR2 FVKESK. CDR3 residues: CASSHSLASYLGETQYF.

Considering frequency, this clonotype is medium-sized (0.01 to 0.1%). The rearrangement joins TRBV7-8 to TRBJ1-2. The CDR3 runs 18 residues. The germline CDR1 and CDR2 sequences are SGHVS and FQNEAQ. The CDR3 is CASSLGVVAGGRGDGYTF.

The chain employs TRBV7-6 and TRBJ1-1. In germline, CDR1 is SGHVS, CDR2 FNYEAQ. The CDR3 contains 13 residues. The CDR3 region is CASSLHVNTEAFF.

This rearrangement joins TRBV7-3 to TRBJ2-7. CDR3 length: 12 amino acids. Germline CDR1 reads SGHTA; CDR2 reads FQGTGA. The CDR3 is CASILTGYEQYF.

The rearrangement links TRBV7-9 to TRBJ2-6; TCRdb's D call of TRBD2 is untestable without DNA. There are 18 residues in the CDR3. In germline, CDR1 is SEHNR, CDR2 FQNEAQ (reference sequence). The CDR3 sequence is CASSSQGEPFSGANVLTF.

This CDR3 reads CASSPKSGQKSSYNEQFF. The genes are TRBV7-9 and TRBJ2-1; the D call of TRBD1 rests on TCRdb alone, since no DNA is present to check it. The CDR3 is made up of 18 amino acids. Germline lookup yields CDR1 SEHNR and CDR2 FQNEAQ (reference sequence).

This chain uses TRBV29-1 with TRBJ2-3; TCRdb's D gene call, TRBD2, goes unchecked for lack of DNA. The CDR3 is 14 residues long. The germline gives CDR1 SQVTM, CDR2 ANQGSEA. The CDR3 sequence is CSVDQGGVTDTQYF.

V usage is TRBV29-1 and J usage is TRBJ2-7; TCRdb designates TRBD1, a call that cannot be tested without DNA. Germline lookup yields CDR1 SQVTM and CDR2 ANQGSEA. This CDR3 has 14 amino acids. Here the CDR3 reads CSVEDLDRGYEQYF.